This T cell receptor (beta chain) was sequenced in a study of Ad26.COV2.S vaccination and SARS-CoV-2 variants (dated by TCRdb to 2020 to 2022). About the study as a whole: Vaccine-arm donors came from COV1001, a multicentre, randomized, double-blind, placebo-controlled phase I-IIa trial of Ad26.COV2.S in healthy adults. Dosing of Ad26.COV2.S was intramuscular, at either 5x10^10 or 1x10^11 viral particles, delivered as one shot or as two shots spaced 56 days apart. TCRbeta repertoire sequencing served as the tool for gauging how specific and how broad the SARS-CoV-2-reactive T cell receptors were following Ad26.COV2.S vaccination. The TCR-sequenced set comprised approximately 32 samples: some 19 Ad26.COV2.S vaccine recipients, 5 placebo recipients and 8 SARS-CoV-2 convalescent individuals. Trial participants were randomized into five groups of five: low-dose or high-dose Ad26.COV2.S given once or twice, or placebo on both occasions. Blinding of investigators to trial group allocation was maintained during experiments and outcome assessment.

TCRbeta CDR3 regions were sequenced with the immunoSEQ Assay. After extraction, genomic DNA underwent amplification by bias-controlled multiplex PCR, followed by high-throughput sequencing. The paper's processing steps were these. To quantify the absolute abundance of each unique TCRbeta CDR3 region, sequences were collapsed and filtered. T cell fraction was estimated by normalization of TCRbeta template counts to usable DNA, with usable DNA being measured through amplification of reference genes present in all nucleated cells. Repertoire TCRs were annotated as SARS-CoV-2-specific when V gene, CDR3 amino acid sequence and J gene were exactly matched to a known reactive TCR set. The reference SARS-CoV-2 TCR set came from MIRA and was filtered for enrichment in COVID-19-positive ImmuneCODE repertoires, removing public or cross-reactive TCRs. Based on the MIRA antigens, annotated TCRs were further analysed at the level of specific ORF or position within ORF. Breadth was defined as annotated unique rearrangements over total unique productive rearrangements; depth was the summed frequency of those rearrangements. Two-sided Wilcoxon rank-sum tests were used to compare TCR breadth between groups. The immuneACCESS repertoire file appears here via TCRdb, limited to in-frame rearrangements. These files lack a portion of the clones; in checked studies, under half of the deficit traces to unresolved V genes, and the cause of the others is not known. Clone size and V and J calls were adopted from that table, with D and trimming inferred from the DNA. For this sample there are 450,000 to 550,000 clones; 75% to 90% appear just once. Just over 2.5% of the sample is held by the ten biggest clonotypes.

General findings and caveats noted by the study authors: It was noted by the authors that total T cell responses may have been underestimated by the TCR breadth and depth analyses. Comparing responses between vaccine doses or regimens was not something the study was powered to do. Compared with placebo recipients, Ad26.COV2.S recipients showed higher spike-specific TCR breadth (P = 0.0014). After vaccination, substantial breadth of spike-specific CD8+ and CD4+ T cell responses was reported. Comparable non-spike TCR breadth was observed between vaccine and placebo recipients, consistent with only spike being contained in the vaccine.

Per the publication, the treatment or condition label means: roughly 20 received Ad26.COV2.S at low or high dose, single or two shots; about 5 received placebo; per-sample allocation not given. For vaccine and placebo recipients, the sequenced repertoires came from samples collected on day 63 after the first injection. In Cohort 1b, 25 adults aged 18-55 years were enrolled at a single site in Boston, USA, between 29 July and 7 August 2020. Ad26.COV2.S consisted of a replication-incompetent adenovirus type 26 vector by which a prefusion-stabilized SARS-CoV-2 spike protein from the original Wuhan strain was expressed. Regarding this clone: What this receptor recognizes is not known. It has no much larger one-base neighbor in the sample; base qualities were not kept.

CDR3 length: 15 amino acids, cysteine to phenylalanine. This entry keeps only the CDR3 DNA: 45 bases, framed from base 1. The V and J ends are trimmed by 2 bases and 0 bases, leaving 8 bases between them. The germline V gene sets CDR1 to KGHSH and CDR2 to LQKENI. This TCR was sampled from a person between 18 and 65 years old who received the Ad26.COV2.S COVID-19 vaccine or a placebo. The sequence is built from TRBV18 and TRBJ1-3; a tentative D match to TRBD1 spans 5 bases. The sequenced sample was peripheral blood, obtained in a trial of Ad26.COV2.S vaccine versus placebo. Read as DNA, the sequence is TGTGCCAGCTCACCAGGGGCGGACTCTGGAAACACCATATATTTT. This is translated as CASSPGADSGNTIYF.